The sequence of this T cell receptor beta chain was determined in a study of cytomegalovirus exposure and HLA in healthy donors. Comment on this clone: Its target is not known.

General study points: Overall, under 200 TCR beta chains were annotated as cytomegalovirus-associated.

Vbeta (60) and Jbeta (13) primers were used in the PCR. TCRdb keeps only in-frame clones here, not all; method: immunoSEQ multiplex PCR. In the table there are approximately 200,000 clones, approximately 80% of which are singletons. This CDR3 is built from 18 residues. V was pared by 6 bases and J by 5 bases, with 15 bases of the junction left unmatched. CDR1 and CDR2 (germline): MDHEN, SYDVKM. This sequence originates from a man between 40 and 49 years old in good health and CMV-seronegative. This chain connects TRBV28 to TRBJ2-3; 12 positions agree with TRBD2. The specimen was PBMCs. The CDR3 nucleotides read TGTGCCAGCAGCTCCCCACTTCTGACTAGCGGGAGAGGAGATACGCAGTATTTT. It yields the protein CASSSPLLTSGRGDTQYF.